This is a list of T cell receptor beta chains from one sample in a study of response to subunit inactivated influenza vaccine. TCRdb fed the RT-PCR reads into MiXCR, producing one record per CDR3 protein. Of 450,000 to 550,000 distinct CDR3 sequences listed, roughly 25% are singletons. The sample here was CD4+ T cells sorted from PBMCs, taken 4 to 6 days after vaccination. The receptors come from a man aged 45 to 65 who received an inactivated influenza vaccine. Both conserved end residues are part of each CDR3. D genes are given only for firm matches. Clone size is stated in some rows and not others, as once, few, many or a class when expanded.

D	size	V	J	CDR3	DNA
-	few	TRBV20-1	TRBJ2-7	CSGNDRSFYEQYF	TGCAGTGGGAACGACCGATCTTTCTACGAGCAGTACTTC
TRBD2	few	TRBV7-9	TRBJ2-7	CASSSRTSSYEQYF	TGTGCCAGCAGCTCAAGGACTAGCTCCTACGAGCAGTACTTC
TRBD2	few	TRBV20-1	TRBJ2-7	CSAWGSGTSVSEQYF	TGCAGTGCTTGGGGATCCGGGACTAGCGTCTCCGAGCAGTACTTC
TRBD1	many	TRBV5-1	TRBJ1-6	CASSFVITGTENSPLHF	TGCGCCAGCAGCTTCGTGATTACCGGGACAGAAAATTCACCCCTCCACTTT
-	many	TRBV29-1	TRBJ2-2	CSVGNGELFF	TGCAGCGTTGGGAACGGGGAGCTGTTTTTT
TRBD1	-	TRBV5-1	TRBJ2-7	CASSLGTGSNEQYF	TGCGCCAGCAGCCTAGGGACAGGGAGCAACGAGCAGTACTTC
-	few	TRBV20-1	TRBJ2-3	CSARDLRVADTQYF	TGCAGTGCTAGAGATTTGAGGGTCGCAGATACGCAGTATTTT
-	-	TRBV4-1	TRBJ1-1	CASSHRPFKTEAFF	TGCGCCAGCAGCCACCGCCCCTTCAAGACTGAAGCTTTCTTT
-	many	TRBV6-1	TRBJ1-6	CASRGSRTENSPLHF	TGTGCCAGCAGGGGGAGTAGGACGGAGAATTCACCCCTCCACTTT
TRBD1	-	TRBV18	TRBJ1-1	CASSPDRAGAFF	TGTGCCAGCTCACCGGACAGGGCGGGCGCTTTCTTT
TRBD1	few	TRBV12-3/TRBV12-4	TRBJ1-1	CASSPRTGSNTEAFF	TGTGCCAGCAGCCCCCGGACAGGGTCTAACACTGAAGCTTTCTTT
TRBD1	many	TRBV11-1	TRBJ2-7	CASSLGQISYEQYF	TGTGCCAGCAGCTTGGGACAGATCTCCTACGAGCAGTACTTC
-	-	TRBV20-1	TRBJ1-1	CSGRSRTEAFF	TGCAGTGGTCGGAGCCGGACTGAAGCTTTCTTT
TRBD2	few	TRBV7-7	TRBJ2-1	CASSLEPSGGYEQFF	TGTGCTAGCAGCCTCGAGCCCAGCGGGGGTTATGAGCAGTTCTTC
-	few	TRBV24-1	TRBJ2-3	CATSDSRLGLSTDTQYF	TGTGCCACCAGTGATTCCCGTTTGGGGCTCAGCACAGATACGCAGTATTTT
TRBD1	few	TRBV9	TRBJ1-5	CASRDPGGQRNQPQHF	TGTGCCAGCCGCGACCCTGGGGGACAGCGAAATCAGCCCCAGCATTTT
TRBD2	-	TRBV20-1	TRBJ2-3	CSAGSSGRAFGDTQYF	TGCAGTGCTGGATCTAGCGGGAGAGCTTTTGGAGATACGCAGTATTTT
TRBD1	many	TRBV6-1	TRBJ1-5	CASSVTGVVGNQPQHF	TGTGCCAGCAGTGTAACAGGGGTTGTGGGCAATCAGCCCCAGCATTTT
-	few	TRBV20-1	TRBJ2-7	CSARPGARNEQYF	TGCAGTGCTAGACCGGGGGCGAGAAACGAGCAGTACTTC
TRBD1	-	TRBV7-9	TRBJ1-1	CASSGGQGAEAFF	TGTGCCAGCAGCGGGGGACAGGGGGCTGAAGCTTTCTTT
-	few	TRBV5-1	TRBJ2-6	CASSLELSRGANVLTF	TGCGCCAGCAGCTTGGAGCTATCCCGGGGGGCCAACGTCCTGACTTTC
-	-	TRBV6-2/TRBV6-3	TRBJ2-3	CASSALGSQYF	TGTGCCAGCAGCGCACTAGGTTCGCAGTATTTT
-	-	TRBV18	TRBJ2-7	CASSPGTSSYEQYF	TGTGCCAGCTCACCTGGGACAAGCTCCTACGAGCAGTACTTC
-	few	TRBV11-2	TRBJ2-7	CASSWITTAPYEQYF	TGTGCCAGCAGCTGGATTACAACGGCCCCCTACGAGCAGTACTTC